Sequencing of this T cell receptor (beta chain) was carried out in a study of T cell changes during pregnancy in multiple sclerosis. The CDR3 extends over 16 amino acids. Germline V CDR1 and CDR2: MNHNY, SVGAGI (reference sequence). The ends lost 0 bases at V and 5 bases at J; junction bases unmatched: 7. Clones were sequenced by immunoSEQ multiplex PCR, and TCRdb holds only the in-frame ones, with some missing. The data contain 65,000 to 85,000 clones, about nine tenths of them singletons. The chain combines TRBV6-6 with TRBJ2-1, with 7 bases lining up with TRBD2. The sequencing used CD4+ T cells from peripheral blood mononuclear cells, collected after pregnancy. This clonotype originated in a female donor with multiple sclerosis, enrolled in a pregnancy study. The CDR3 is CASSYSGGTGDNEQFF. The CDR3 DNA reads TGTGCCAGCAGTTACTCGGGAGGGACGGGCGACAATGAGCAGTTCTTC.